The entry that follows covers one TCR beta chain sequence. Its antigen is unknown. The sample comes from a study of cytomegalovirus exposure and HLA in healthy donors. Study-wide findings and caveats: Cytomegalovirus-associated TCR beta chains were listed, numbering approximately 150. A few V segments could not be told apart, such as TRBV6-2 and TRBV6-3, and were left out.

Germline V gene data show CDR1 as LGHNA and CDR2 as YSLEER. The CDR3 covers 15 residues. V lost 2 bases, J lost 4 bases, and 14 bases lay in between. It was with 60 Vbeta and 13 Jbeta primers that the PCR ran. Using immunoSEQ multiplex PCR, the repertoire was profiled, and TCRdb retains in-frame clones only, with some absent. Of over 150,000 clones in the sample, just over 75% were seen once. The TCR originated in an older woman in good health and CMV-seropositive. Input material: PBMCs. The gene calls are TRBV4-3 and TRBJ1-1; D is unclear. The CDR3 protein is CASSQSEGEGTEAFF. CDR3 sequence (DNA): TGCGCCAGCAGCCAATCTGAGGGAGAGGGCACTGAAGCTTTCTTT.